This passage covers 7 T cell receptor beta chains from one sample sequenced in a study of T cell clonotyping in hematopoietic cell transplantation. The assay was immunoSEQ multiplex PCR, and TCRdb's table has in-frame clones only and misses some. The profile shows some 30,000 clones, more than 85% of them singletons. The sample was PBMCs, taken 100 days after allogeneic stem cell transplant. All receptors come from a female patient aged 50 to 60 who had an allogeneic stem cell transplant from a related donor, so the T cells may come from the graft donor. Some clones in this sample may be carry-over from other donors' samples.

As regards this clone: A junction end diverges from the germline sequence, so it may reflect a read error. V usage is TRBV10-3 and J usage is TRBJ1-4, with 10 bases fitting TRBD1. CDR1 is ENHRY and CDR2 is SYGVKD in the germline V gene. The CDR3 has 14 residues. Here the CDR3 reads CATSEGTGAEKLFF. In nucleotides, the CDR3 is TGTGCCACCAGTGAGGGGACAGGGGCAGAAAAACTGTTTTTT.

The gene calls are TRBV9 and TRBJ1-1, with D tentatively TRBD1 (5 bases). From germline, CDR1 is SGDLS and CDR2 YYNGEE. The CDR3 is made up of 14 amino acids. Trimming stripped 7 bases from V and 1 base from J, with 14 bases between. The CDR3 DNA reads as TGTGCCAGCGGCCCAATTGGGGGGAACACTGAAGCTTTCTTT. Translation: CASGPIGGNTEAFF. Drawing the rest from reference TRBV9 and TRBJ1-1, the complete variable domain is DSGVTQTPKHLITATGQRVTLRCSPRSGDLSVYWYQQSLDQGLQFLIQYYNGEERAKGNILERFSAQQFPDLHSELNLSSLELGDSALYFCASGPIGGNTEAFFGQGTRLTVV.

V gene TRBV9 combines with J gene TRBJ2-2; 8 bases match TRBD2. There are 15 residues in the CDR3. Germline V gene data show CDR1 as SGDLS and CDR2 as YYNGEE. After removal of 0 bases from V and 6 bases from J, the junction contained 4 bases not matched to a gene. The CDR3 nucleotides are TGTGCCAGCAGCGTAGCGGGGGGGCAGTCCGGGGAGCTGTTTTTT. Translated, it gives CASSVAGGQSGELFF.

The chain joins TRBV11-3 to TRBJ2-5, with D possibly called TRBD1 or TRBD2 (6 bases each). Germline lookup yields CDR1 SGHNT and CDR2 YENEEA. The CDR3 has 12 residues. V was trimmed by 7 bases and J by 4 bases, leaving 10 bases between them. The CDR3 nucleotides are TGTGCCAGCAAGGGGGGAGGAGAGACCCAGTACTTC. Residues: CASKGGGETQYF.

The CDR3 region has the DNA TGTGCCAGCAGGCCGGGGAATCAGCCCCAGCATTTT. Its translation: CASRPGNQPQHF. This chain connects TRBV2 to TRBJ1-5; D unclear. V lost 6 bases, J lost 4 bases, and 7 bases lay in between. Germline V CDR1 and CDR2: SNHLY, FYNNEI. The CDR3 runs to 12 residues.

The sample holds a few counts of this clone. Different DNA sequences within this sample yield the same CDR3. The CDR3 here is CAISEPGGDTEAFF. The CDR3 nucleotides are TGTGCCATCAGTGAACCGGGGGGAGACACTGAAGCTTTCTTT. The genes are TRBV10-3 and TRBJ1-1; a possible D gene is TRBD1 (5 bases). Trimming took 3 bases from V and 3 from J, leaving 11 bases between them. CDR3 length: 14 amino acids. The germline V gene has CDR1 ENHRY and CDR2 SYGVKD.

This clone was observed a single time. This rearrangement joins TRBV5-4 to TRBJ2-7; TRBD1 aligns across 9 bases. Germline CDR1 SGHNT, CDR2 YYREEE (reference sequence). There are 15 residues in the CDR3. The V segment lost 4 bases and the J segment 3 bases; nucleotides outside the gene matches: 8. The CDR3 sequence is CASSPGGTGLYEQYF. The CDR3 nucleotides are TGTGCCAGCAGCCCGGGTGGGACAGGGCTCTACGAGCAGTACTTC.